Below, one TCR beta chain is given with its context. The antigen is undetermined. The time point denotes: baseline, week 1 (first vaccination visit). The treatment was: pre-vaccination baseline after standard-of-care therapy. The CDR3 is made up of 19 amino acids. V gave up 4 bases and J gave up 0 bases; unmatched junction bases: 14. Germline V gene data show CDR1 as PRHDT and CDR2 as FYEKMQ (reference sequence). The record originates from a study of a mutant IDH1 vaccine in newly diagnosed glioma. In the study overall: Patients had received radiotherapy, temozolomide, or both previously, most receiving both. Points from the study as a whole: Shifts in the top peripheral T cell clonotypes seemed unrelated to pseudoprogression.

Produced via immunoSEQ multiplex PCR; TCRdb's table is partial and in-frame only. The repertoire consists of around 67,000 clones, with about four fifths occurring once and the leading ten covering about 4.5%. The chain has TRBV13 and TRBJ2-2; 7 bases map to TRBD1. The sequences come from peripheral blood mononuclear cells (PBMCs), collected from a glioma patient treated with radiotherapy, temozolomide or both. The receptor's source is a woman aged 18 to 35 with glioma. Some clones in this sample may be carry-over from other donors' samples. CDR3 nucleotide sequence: TGTGCCAGCAGCTCAAGTTCGGGGACAGATACGGCGAACACCGGGGAGCTGTTTTTT. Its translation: CASSSSSGTDTANTGELFF.